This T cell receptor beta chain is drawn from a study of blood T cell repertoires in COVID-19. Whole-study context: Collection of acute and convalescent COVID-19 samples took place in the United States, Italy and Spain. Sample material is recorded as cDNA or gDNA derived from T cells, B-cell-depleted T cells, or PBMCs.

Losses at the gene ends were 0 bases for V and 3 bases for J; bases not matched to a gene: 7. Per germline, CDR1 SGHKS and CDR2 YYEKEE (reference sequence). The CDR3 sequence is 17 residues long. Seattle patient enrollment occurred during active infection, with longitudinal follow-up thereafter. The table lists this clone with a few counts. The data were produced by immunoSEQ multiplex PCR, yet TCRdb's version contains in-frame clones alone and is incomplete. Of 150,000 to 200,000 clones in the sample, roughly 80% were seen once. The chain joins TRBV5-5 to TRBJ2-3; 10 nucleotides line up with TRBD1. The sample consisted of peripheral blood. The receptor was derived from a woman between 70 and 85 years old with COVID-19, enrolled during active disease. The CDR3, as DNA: TGTGCCAGCAGCTTGGTCCCCGGGACAGGGGAGACAGATACGCAGTATTTT. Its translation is CASSLVPGTGETDTQYF. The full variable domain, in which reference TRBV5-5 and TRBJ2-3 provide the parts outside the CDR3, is DAGVTQSPTHLIKTRGQQVTLRCSPISGHKSVSWYQQVLGQGPQFIFQYYEKEERGRGNFPDRFSARQFPNYSSELNVNALLLGDSALYLCASSLVPGTGETDTQYFGPGTRLTVL.